A single sample gave rise to the 28 T cell receptor beta chains below, sequenced in a study of blood T cell repertoires in COVID-19. Sequencing was performed with immunoSEQ multiplex PCR; in TCRdb, only in-frame clones are kept and a portion is missing. The sample shows fewer than 250,000 clones, approximately 80% of them seen only once. The specimen sequenced was peripheral blood. These receptors came from a woman aged 50 to 60 with acute or convalescent COVID-19.

Details on this clone: Different DNA sequences within this sample yield the same CDR3. J is TRBJ2-7 and V is TRBV7-2; D uncertain. V shed 1 base and J shed 4 bases, with 5 bases lying between them. The germline V gene has CDR1 SGHTA and CDR2 FQGNSA. The CDR3 contains 12 residues. The CDR3 is CASSLDYYEQYF. The CDR3 region has the DNA TGTGCCAGCAGCTTAGATTATTACGAGCAGTACTTC.

This clone occurred once. The rearrangement uses TRBV5-4 and TRBJ2-2; 10 bases align to TRBD2. The CDR3 contains 16 residues. After removal of 4 bases from V and 2 bases from J, the junction contained 5 bases not matched to a gene. In germline, CDR1 is SGHNT, CDR2 YYREEE (reference sequence). The CDR3 loop is CASSPGTSANTGELFF. The CDR3 nucleotides are TGTGCCAGCAGCCCAGGGACTAGCGCCAACACCGGGGAGCTGTTTTTT. The full variable domain, completed using reference TRBV5-4 and TRBJ2-2, is ETGVTQSPTHLIKTRGQQVTLRCSSQSGHNTVSWYQQALGQGPQFIFQYYREEENGRGNFPPRFSGLQFPNYSSELNVNALELDDSALYLCASSPGTSANTGELFFGEGSRLTVL.

The chain is built from TRBV28 and TRBJ1-4, with 7 bases that match TRBD1. Germline trimming cut 2 bases from V and 6 bases from J; bases unmatched to any gene: 9. CDR3 size: 16 residues. Germline CDR1 MDHEN, CDR2 SYDVKM. This CDR3 is CASSLIGEGADEKLFF. For the CDR3, the DNA is TGTGCCAGCAGTTTAATTGGTGAGGGGGCGGATGAAAAACTGTTTTTT.

This chain connects TRBV5-1 to TRBJ1-1, with D tentatively TRBD1 (5 bases). V was shortened by 6 bases and J by 0 bases, with 18 bases between the two germline ends. CDR1 is SGHRS, CDR2 YFSETQ, per germline. There are 16 residues in the CDR3. The CDR3 DNA reads as TGCGCCAGCACCATCAGCTTCCAGGGAATGAACACTGAAGCTTTCTTT. Protein sequence: CASTISFQGMNTEAFF.

The V and J genes are TRBV13 and TRBJ2-1, with 11 nucleotides matching TRBD2. From germline, CDR1 is PRHDT and CDR2 FYEKMQ (reference sequence). The V gene end was trimmed by 5 bases and the J gene end by 5 bases; junction bases not matched to a gene: 5. CDR3 length: 15 residues. The CDR3 sequence is CASSPGLAVHNEQFF. In DNA form, the CDR3 reads TGTGCCAGCAGCCCGGGACTAGCGGTACACAATGAGCAGTTCTTC.

The chain couples TRBV5-1 to TRBJ2-5, with 12 nucleotides matching TRBD1. The length of the CDR3 is 15 residues. Germline CDR1 reads SGHRS; CDR2 reads YFSETQ. V was pared by 4 bases and J by 4 bases, with 5 bases of the junction left unmatched. The chain's CDR3 is CASSKGDRGRETQYF. The CDR3 DNA reads as TGCGCCAGCAGCAAAGGGGACAGGGGGCGAGAGACCCAGTACTTC.

The chain combines TRBV5-1 with TRBJ2-5, with D uncertain. The ends were cut back, 0 bases at V and 0 bases at J, with 6 bases in the middle. CDR3 length: 14 residues. Germline loops: CDR1 SGHRS, CDR2 YFSETQ. Here the CDR3 DNA reads TGCGCCAGCAGCTTGGGAGGCGACCAAGAGACCCAGTACTTC. Its protein product is CASSLGGDQETQYF.

The rearrangement joins TRBV2 to TRBJ1-4; no reliable D call. The germline V and J ends were trimmed by 6 bases and 8 bases, with 13 bases remaining between them. From germline, CDR1 is SNHLY and CDR2 FYNNEI. The length of the CDR3 is 13 residues. The CDR3 DNA is TGTGCCAGCAGGGAGGTTTCTAGGGAAAAACTGTTTTTT. This gives the protein CASREVSREKLFF.

The chain links TRBV30 to TRBJ2-7; D possibly corresponds to TRBD2 (6 bases). The V end was cut by 0 bases, the J end by 3 bases, with 12 bases between. Per the germline V gene, CDR1 is GTSNPN and CDR2 is SVGIG (reference sequence). The CDR3 has 14 residues. The CDR3 region has the DNA TGTGCCTGGAGTGTACGCGGGGTTGTCTACGAGCAGTACTTC. This encodes CAWSVRGVVYEQYF.

The genes are TRBV30 and TRBJ2-7; D gene uncertain. The CDR3 loop spans 13 amino acids. CDR1 and CDR2 from the germline V gene are GTSNPN and SVGIG (reference sequence). V was clipped by 4 bases and J by 6 bases, with 16 bases between them. CDR3 nucleotides: TGTGCCTGGAAAGCAGGCCCCCACTCCGAGCAGTACTTC. As protein: CAWKAGPHSEQYF.

The CDR3 here is CAISSKQGSGELFF. The DNA of the CDR3 is TGTGCCATCAGTTCAAAACAGGGATCAGGGGAGCTGTTTTTT. The chain joins TRBV10-3 to TRBJ2-2, with D perhaps matching TRBD1 (6 bases). This CDR3 contains 14 residues. Germline assignment: CDR1 ENHRY and CDR2 SYGVKD. Trimming removed 5 bases from V and 8 bases from J, with 15 bases in between.

This chain uses TRBV7-3 with TRBJ1-2, with D possibly TRBD1 on 6 matching bases. CDR1 and CDR2 (germline): SGHTA, FQGTGA. Trimming pared 3 bases from V and 0 bases from J, leaving 20 bases between. This CDR3 has 18 amino acids. The CDR3 DNA reads TGTGCCAGCAGCTTTATCAGGAACTGGGACACCGCTAACTATGGCTACACCTTC. Its protein product is CASSFIRNWDTANYGYTF.

The V and J genes are TRBV6-5 and TRBJ1-3; D perhaps matches TRBD1 (5 bases). Germline assignment: CDR1 MNHEY and CDR2 SVGAGI. Trimming took off 2 bases at V and 0 bases at J, with 8 bases between the two ends. This CDR3 comprises 15 residues. The CDR3 region has the DNA TGTGCCAGCAGTTACGACAGCCTCTCTGGAAACACCATATATTTT. This codes for CASSYDSLSGNTIYF.

The chain joins TRBV3-1 (or the pseudogene TRBV3-2) to TRBJ1-2, with 7 positions matching TRBD1. The CDR3 runs 16 residues. With 4 bases clipped from V and 0 bases from J, the junction kept 8 bases outside the gene matches. Looked up from germline, CDR1 is LGHDT and CDR2 is YNNKEL (reference sequence). The CDR3 nucleotides read TGTGCCAGCAGCCGACAGGGTTCCGGAGCTAACTATGGCTACACCTTC. Its translation is CASSRQGSGANYGYTF.

The rearrangement links TRBV2 to TRBJ1-5; no clear D gene. The ends were cut back, 4 bases at V and 1 base at J, with 11 bases in the middle. Germline V CDR1 and CDR2: SNHLY, FYNNEI. The CDR3 has 15 amino acids. In DNA, the CDR3 is TGTGCCAGCAGTGTACGATCGGGAAGCAATCAGCCCCAGCATTTT. This encodes CASSVRSGSNQPQHF.

The count of this clone is one. The rearrangement links TRBV7-2 to TRBJ2-2, with 9 nucleotides matching TRBD2. The germline gives CDR1 SGHTA, CDR2 FQGNSA. Losses at the gene ends were 5 bases for V and 3 bases for J; bases not matched to a gene: 4. This CDR3 region has 15 residues. The CDR3 is CASSPRGGDTGELFF. The CDR3, as DNA: TGTGCCAGCAGCCCGCGGGGGGGCGACACCGGGGAGCTGTTTTTT.

The chain is built from TRBV3-1 (or the pseudogene TRBV3-2) and TRBJ2-5; weak D call: TRBD2 (6 bases). V lost 4 bases and J 5 bases, leaving 11 bases between the germline ends. The germline CDR1 and CDR2 sequences are LGHDT and YNNKEL (reference sequence). This CDR3 has 13 amino acids. For the CDR3, the DNA is TGTGCCAGCAGCCTCGTGGGAGGTGAGACCCAGTACTTC. Translated, it gives CASSLVGGETQYF.

This chain uses TRBV20-1 with TRBJ2-7; D is possibly TRBD1 (6 bases). The V end was cut by 5 bases, the J end by 4 bases, with 9 bases between. The CDR3 covers 11 residues. Germline V CDR1 and CDR2: DFQATT, SNEGSKA (reference sequence). CDR3 sequence: CSAYDRYEQYF. The CDR3 DNA follows: TGCAGTGCTTATGACAGGTACGAGCAGTACTTC.

The J gene is TRBJ1-1, the V gene TRBV11-3; 7 nucleotides match TRBD1. This CDR3 contains 14 residues. Trimming removed 5 bases from V and 1 base from J; junction bases left unmatched: 4. CDR1 SGHNT and CDR2 YENEEA come from the germline V gene. This chain's CDR3 is CASSPGQWNTEAFF. The CDR3 DNA is TGTGCCAGCAGCCCGGGACAGTGGAACACTGAAGCTTTCTTT.

The chain links TRBV3-1 (or the pseudogene TRBV3-2) to TRBJ1-2; a possible D gene is TRBD1 (5 bases). V was pared by 0 bases and J by 2 bases, with 13 bases between. Germline loops: CDR1 LGHDT, CDR2 YNNKEL (reference sequence). The CDR3 runs to 16 residues. The CDR3 DNA sequence: TGTGCCAGCAGCCAAGATTCGGTTGGGGGGAACTATGGCTACACCTTC. Residues: CASSQDSVGGNYGYTF.

V usage is TRBV27 and J usage is TRBJ1-2; TRBD1 might be the D (6 bases). Trimming cost V 5 bases and J 6 bases, with 16 bases left between them. In germline, CDR1 is MNHEY, CDR2 SMNVEV (reference sequence). This CDR3 has 14 residues. The CDR3 loop is CASSPTTGLNGYTF. DNA for the CDR3: TGTGCCAGCAGTCCAACCACAGGGTTGAATGGCTACACCTTC.

This sequence joins TRBV3-1 (or the pseudogene TRBV3-2) and TRBJ1-5; D ambiguous. Trimming shortened V by 1 base and J by 7 bases, and 5 bases separated the two germline ends. CDR1 is LGHDT and CDR2 is YNNKEL in the germline V gene (reference sequence). This CDR3 region has 12 residues. CDR3 residues: CASSQGPQPQHF. CDR3 nucleotides: TGTGCCAGCAGCCAAGGGCCACAGCCCCAGCATTTT.

V gene TRBV7-8 combines with J gene TRBJ1-6; 9 nucleotides line up with TRBD1. The CDR3 extends over 17 amino acids. Germline CDR1 is SGHVS and CDR2 is FQNEAQ. V shed 1 base and J 4 bases; nucleotides not matched to a gene: 5. As DNA, the CDR3 is TGTGCCAGCAGCTTAGGGGACAGGGAGTTATATAATTCACCCCTCCACTTT. It is translated as CASSLGDRELYNSPLHF.

The rearrangement joins TRBV18 to TRBJ2-7; D may be TRBD2 (6 bases). CDR1 is KGHSH, CDR2 LQKENI, per germline. The V and J ends lost 0 bases and 6 bases respectively, with 12 bases between them. CDR3 size: 14 residues. The chain's CDR3 is CASSPPGGPLEQYF. The CDR3 DNA reads TGTGCCAGCTCACCACCGGGAGGCCCCCTCGAGCAGTACTTC.

V is TRBV27 and J is TRBJ2-1, with 7 bases aligning to TRBD2. Germline V lookup: CDR1 MNHEY, CDR2 SMNVEV (reference sequence). The V segment lost 3 bases and the J segment 4 bases; nucleotides outside the gene matches: 6. The CDR3 spans 15 residues. CDR3 DNA: TGTGCCAGCAGTTTGGCGGGAGAGGGGTACAATGAGCAGTTCTTC. Protein sequence: CASSLAGEGYNEQFF.

This clone has at least ten counts. The V gene is TRBV7-8, the J gene TRBJ2-1, with a possible D match to TRBD1 (6 bases). The germline V gene has CDR1 SGHVS and CDR2 FQNEAQ. Trimming left V 1 base short and J 4 bases short, with 11 bases between. This CDR3 comprises 15 residues. CDR3 loop: CASSLEARGYNEQFF. CDR3 DNA sequence: TGTGCCAGCAGCTTAGAGGCCAGGGGATACAATGAGCAGTTCTTC.

The gene calls are TRBV7-9 and TRBJ1-5; no definite D call. V was trimmed by 3 bases and J by 3 bases, leaving 9 bases between them. Germline CDR1 reads SEHNR; CDR2 reads FQNEAQ (reference sequence). The CDR3 has 14 amino acids. CDR3 region: CASSFGGDNQPQHF. The CDR3 bases are TGTGCCAGCAGCTTCGGCGGGGACAATCAGCCCCAGCATTTT. Full variable domain (remainder filled in from reference TRBV7-9 and TRBJ1-5): DTGVSQNPRHKITKRGQNVTFRCDPISEHNRLYWYRQTLGQGPEFLTYFQNEAQLEKSRLLSDRFSAERPKGSFSTLEIQRTEQGDSAMYLCASSFGGDNQPQHFGDGTRLSIL.

The chain has TRBV5-1 and TRBJ1-4, with unresolved D. V was cut by 0 bases and J by 4 bases, with 10 bases left in between. The CDR3 is made up of 15 amino acids. The germline gives CDR1 SGHRS, CDR2 YFSETQ. The CDR3 coding sequence is TGCGCCAGCAGCTTGGGAGGGTCACTTAATGAAAAACTGTTTTTT. Translating it yields CASSLGGSLNEKLFF.